What follows are 2 T cell receptor beta chains derived from one specimen sequenced in a study of CD8 T cells in ankylosing spondylitis. In TCRdb, the 5' RACE reads were re-called with MiXCR into one record per CDR3 protein. There are under 300,000 distinct CDR3 sequences in the sample; 15% to 20% occur only once, and roughly a third lies in the top ten. Sequencing was carried out using blood, either unsorted or a sorted T cell fraction (not recorded which). The receptors shown here come from a male donor with ankylosing spondylitis or in good health (not recorded which).

The chain recombines TRBV28 with TRBJ2-2, with a possible D match to TRBD1 (5 bases). The CDR3 spans 15 residues. V was shortened by 4 bases and J by 6 bases, with 15 bases between the two germline ends. Germline V gene lookup returns CDR1 MDHEN and CDR2 SYDVKM. The CDR3 region has the DNA TGTGCCAGCAGTTCCCTGCATGGGGCCGCCGGGGAGCTGTTTTTT. It is translated as CASSSLHGAAGELFF.

This chain uses TRBV29-1 with TRBJ1-3; D is possibly TRBD1 (6 bases). CDR1 SQVTM and CDR2 ANQGSEA come from the germline V gene. With 6 bases removed from V and 1 base from J, the gap between germline ends came to 13 bases. There are 14 residues in the CDR3. CDR3: CSVNNRESGNTIYF. The CDR3 DNA is TGCAGCGTGAATAACAGGGAATCTGGAAACACCATATATTTT.